These T cell receptor beta chains were read from a single sample in a study of tumour-infiltrating T cells in Burkitt lymphoma. Repertoires were generated with immunoSEQ multiplex PCR, while TCRdb's copy carries only in-frame clones and drops some. Of about 15,000 clones in the sample, around four fifths were seen once. The sequencing sample was made of tumor tissue. These receptors were taken from a human donor with diffuse large B-cell lymphoma. The CDR3 runs from the conserved cysteine through the conserved F or W. Fields, in order: V gene, J gene, D gene, clone size, CDR3 DNA, CDR3 protein. D genes are given only for firm matches. The size of a clone is reported for some rows only, either as once, few or many, or as a class for expanded clones.

v_call: TRBV9; j_call: TRBJ1-2; d_call: -; clone_size: once; cdr3_nt: TGTGCCAGCAGCGTAGGGACATACTATGGCTACACCTTC; cdr3_aa: CASSVGTYYGYTF
v_call: TRBV7-3; j_call: TRBJ1-2; d_call: TRBD1; clone_size: few; cdr3_nt: TGTGCCAGCAGCCCAAACGGAGCAGGGGGCAACTATGGCTACACCTTC; cdr3_aa: CASSPNGAGGNYGYTF
v_call: TRBV7-2; j_call: TRBJ1-3; d_call: -; clone_size: -; cdr3_nt: TGTGCCAGCAGCAACAGGGAAACTGGAAACACCATATATTTT; cdr3_aa: CASSNRETGNTIYF
v_call: TRBV29-1; j_call: TRBJ1-1; d_call: -; clone_size: -; cdr3_nt: TGCAGCGTTGAGGTGTTTGGAATTAGGACTGAAGCTTTCTTT; cdr3_aa: CSVEVFGIRTEAFF
v_call: TRBV5-4; j_call: TRBJ1-1; d_call: -; clone_size: -; cdr3_nt: TGTGCCAGCTCCCTCTTAGGGGGTGACGGTGAAGCTTTCTTT; cdr3_aa: CASSLLGGDGEAFF
v_call: TRBV5-1; j_call: TRBJ1-4; d_call: -; clone_size: -; cdr3_nt: TGCGCCAGCAGCTTGGCCGGACATGCAACTAATGAAAAACTGTTTTTT; cdr3_aa: CASSLAGHATNEKLFF
v_call: TRBV6-5; j_call: TRBJ2-3; d_call: TRBD2; clone_size: -; cdr3_nt: TGTGCCAGCGTAGGGACTAGCGGTAGCACAGATACGCAGTATTTT; cdr3_aa: CASVGTSGSTDTQYF
v_call: TRBV11-2; j_call: TRBJ1-2; d_call: -; clone_size: -; cdr3_nt: TGTGCCAGCAGCTTTAGGACGGACTATGGCTACACCTTC; cdr3_aa: CASSFRTDYGYTF
v_call: TRBV29-1; j_call: TRBJ2-7; d_call: TRBD2; clone_size: -; cdr3_nt: TGCAGCGTTTGGGCTAGCGGCCCCGAGACCTACGAGCAGTACTTC; cdr3_aa: CSVWASGPETYEQYF
v_call: TRBV5-1; j_call: TRBJ2-7; d_call: -; clone_size: -; cdr3_nt: TGCGCCACCGAATCTCGGGCTACTGGGGCTACCTACGAGCAGTACTTC; cdr3_aa: CATESRATGATYEQYF
v_call: TRBV18; j_call: TRBJ1-5; d_call: TRBD1; clone_size: few; cdr3_nt: TGTGCCAGCTCACCCGGGACAGCAAATAGCAATCAGCCCCAGCATTTT; cdr3_aa: CASSPGTANSNQPQHF
v_call: TRBV29-1; j_call: TRBJ2-3; d_call: -; clone_size: -; cdr3_nt: TGCAGCGCGACCCCGGCAGATACGCAGTATTTT; cdr3_aa: CSATPADTQYF
v_call: TRBV4-1; j_call: TRBJ2-7; d_call: -; clone_size: once; cdr3_nt: TGCGCCAGCAGCCAAGAGGTTTTTCAGGCCTACGAGCAGTACTTC; cdr3_aa: CASSQEVFQAYEQYF
v_call: TRBV28; j_call: TRBJ2-4; d_call: -; clone_size: -; cdr3_nt: TGTGCCAGCAGTTCTACTCGGGATAGTAAAAACATTCAGTACTTC; cdr3_aa: CASSSTRDSKNIQYF
v_call: TRBV10-3; j_call: TRBJ1-1; d_call: TRBD1; clone_size: -; cdr3_nt: TGTGCCATCAGCAGGACAGGGAACACTGAAGCTTTCTTT; cdr3_aa: CAISRTGNTEAFF
v_call: TRBV29-1; j_call: TRBJ2-1; d_call: TRBD2; clone_size: -; cdr3_nt: TGCAGCGTTGAACCCCGGACTAGCGGGTCCTACAATGAGCAGTTCTTC; cdr3_aa: CSVEPRTSGSYNEQFF
v_call: TRBV19; j_call: TRBJ1-2; d_call: TRBD1; clone_size: -; cdr3_nt: TGTGCCAGTAGCGGAGGGGGCGATGGCTACACCTTC; cdr3_aa: CASSGGGDGYTF
v_call: TRBV19; j_call: TRBJ1-2; d_call: TRBD1; clone_size: -; cdr3_nt: TGTGCCAGTGCCCTAATCGTGGGGACAGGCCCGGGGGGCTACATCTTC; cdr3_aa: CASALIVGTGPGGYIF
v_call: TRBV11-1; j_call: TRBJ2-7; d_call: -; clone_size: -; cdr3_nt: TGTGCCAGCAGCTCCCTTTCCTACGAGCAGTACTTC; cdr3_aa: CASSSLSYEQYF
v_call: TRBV6-1; j_call: TRBJ1-2; d_call: TRBD1; clone_size: -; cdr3_nt: TGTGCCAGCAGTGAAGCAGCCGGGACAGGGGGCCTTAACTATGGCTACACCTTC; cdr3_aa: CASSEAAGTGGLNYGYTF
v_call: TRBV18; j_call: TRBJ2-2; d_call: TRBD2; clone_size: -; cdr3_nt: TGTGCCAGCTCACCCGGGACTAGCGGATTTACCGGGGAGCTGTTTTTT; cdr3_aa: CASSPGTSGFTGELFF
v_call: TRBV27; j_call: TRBJ2-7; d_call: -; clone_size: -; cdr3_nt: TGTGCCAGCAGGAGTAGCGGATCCTACGAGCAGTACTTC; cdr3_aa: CASRSSGSYEQYF